This T cell receptor (beta chain) derives from a study of blood T cell repertoires in COVID-19. Study in general: Specimens from acute and convalescent COVID-19 originated in the United States, Italy and Spain.

Methods used by the authors: Using reference gene primer amplification, nucleated cell counts were estimated. Using immunoSEQ multiplex PCR, the repertoire was profiled, and TCRdb retains in-frame clones only, with some absent. That table supplies the V and J calls and clone size; D and trimming were determined from the DNA. This table holds around 43,000 clones, around 90% found once. The germline V gene encodes CDR1 MDHEN and CDR2 SYDVKM. The CDR3 totals 14 residues. V lost 9 bases, J lost 2 bases, and 17 bases lay in between. This receptor was identified in a man between 50 and 59 years old with active COVID-19. Sequencing was done on a sample of peripheral blood. This chain uses TRBV28 with TRBJ2-7, with a tentative D call TRBD2 (6 bases). DNA of the CDR3: TGTGCCAGTGGCAGGGACTTCCAAACCTACGAGCAGTACTTC. Translated: CASGRDFQTYEQYF.